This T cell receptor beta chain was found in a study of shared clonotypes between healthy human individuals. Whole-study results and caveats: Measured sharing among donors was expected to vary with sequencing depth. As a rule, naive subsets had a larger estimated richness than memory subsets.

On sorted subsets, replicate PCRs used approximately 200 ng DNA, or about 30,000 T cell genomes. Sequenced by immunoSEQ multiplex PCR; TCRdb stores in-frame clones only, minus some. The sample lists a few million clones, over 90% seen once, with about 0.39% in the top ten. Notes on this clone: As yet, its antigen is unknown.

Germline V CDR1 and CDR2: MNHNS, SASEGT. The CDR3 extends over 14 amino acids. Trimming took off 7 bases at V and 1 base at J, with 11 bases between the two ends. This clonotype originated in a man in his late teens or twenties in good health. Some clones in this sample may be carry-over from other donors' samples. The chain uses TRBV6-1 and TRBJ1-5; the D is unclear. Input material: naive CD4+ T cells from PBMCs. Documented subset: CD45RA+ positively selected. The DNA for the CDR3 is TGTGCCAGCACCAAGACAAGCAGCAATCAGCCCCAGCATTTT. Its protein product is CASTKTSSNQPQHF.